These 18 T cell receptor beta chains share one sample of origin, sequenced in a study of cytomegalovirus exposure and HLA in healthy donors. A multiplex PCR was run with 60 Vbeta primers and 13 Jbeta primers. Profiled with immunoSEQ multiplex PCR; TCRdb holds only in-frame clones, not every one. The sample carries around 99,000 clones, more than 70% recorded once. The sample comprised PBMCs. The receptors originated from a man aged 18 to 29 in good health and CMV-seronegative.

The chain uses TRBV7-2 and TRBJ2-7; a weak D match, TRBD2 (7 bases). V dropped 5 bases and J dropped 7 bases, with 27 bases sitting between them. The germline gives CDR1 SGHTA, CDR2 FQGNSA. This CDR3 has 17 residues. CDR3 residues: CASSPPWGGATRGEQYF. For the CDR3, the DNA is TGTGCCAGCAGCCCCCCCTGGGGGGGGGCAACCCGGGGGGAGCAGTACTTC.

The CDR3 here is CASSGASRVNTEAFF. CDR3 DNA sequence: TGTGCCAGCAGCGGGGCCTCCCGAGTGAACACTGAAGCTTTCTTT. The chain recombines TRBV7-9 with TRBJ1-1; tentative D call: TRBD1 (5 bases). Trimming removed 5 bases from V and 0 bases from J, with 13 bases in between. Looked up from germline, CDR1 is SEHNR and CDR2 is FQNEAQ (reference sequence). This CDR3 spans 15 amino acids.

V usage is TRBV19 and J usage is TRBJ2-7; 9 bases fit TRBD1. After removal of 5 bases from V and 4 bases from J, the junction contained 12 bases not matched to a gene. CDR1 is LNHDA, CDR2 SQIVND, per germline (reference sequence). The CDR3 extends over 16 amino acids. In DNA form, the CDR3 reads TGTGCCAGTAGTGCCGGCCCGGGACAGGGAGGATACGAGCAGTACTTC. Translation gives CASSAGPGQGGYEQYF.

The chain recombines TRBV11-1 with TRBJ2-5; a weak D match, TRBD1 (5 bases). Germline V gene sequence: CDR1 SGHAT, CDR2 FQDESV (reference sequence). This CDR3 region has 15 residues. Trimming shortened V by 4 bases and J by 4 bases, and 16 bases separated the two germline ends. As DNA, the CDR3 is TGTGCCAGCAGCTCCCGTGGGGCGCAAGGAGAGACCCAGTACTTC. It is translated as CASSSRGAQGETQYF.

The chain uses TRBV5-4 and TRBJ1-1, with a possible D match to TRBD1 (5 bases). The CDR3 contains 15 residues. Germline CDR1 reads SGHNT; CDR2 reads YYREEE (reference sequence). Trimming shortened V by 4 bases and J by 6 bases, and 19 bases separated the two germline ends. DNA of the CDR3: TGTGCCAGCAGCCCGGAGGGGTGGGGAAGGGCTGAAGCTTTCTTT. Translation: CASSPEGWGRAEAFF.

The CDR3, as DNA: TGTGCCAGCAGCAGAAGTCCGGGACAGGGGAGTGAAAAACTGTTTTTT. This gives the protein CASSRSPGQGSEKLFF. This chain connects TRBV21-1 to TRBJ1-4; the table calls TRBD1, which could not be checked here. TRBV21-1 is a pseudogene segment. This CDR3 has 16 residues.

The chain carries TRBV7-2 and TRBJ1-5, with D uncertain. Looked up from germline, CDR1 is SGHTA and CDR2 is FQGNSA. This CDR3 has 13 amino acids. V was shortened by 6 bases and J by 5 bases, with 11 bases between the two germline ends. The CDR3 here is CASRETGDQPQHF. CDR3 DNA sequence: TGTGCCAGCAGAGAGACCGGGGATCAGCCCCAGCATTTT.

The CDR3 nucleotides read TGTGCCAGCAGTGAAATACTGGAGACCCAGTACTTC. It is translated as CASSEILETQYF. The chain has TRBV6-1 and TRBJ2-5; the D is unclear. CDR3 length: 12 residues. V was trimmed by 2 bases and J by 5 bases, leaving 6 bases between them. Looked up from germline, CDR1 is MNHNS and CDR2 is SASEGT.

As for this clone: The same CDR3 arises from other DNA sequences in this sample as well. The chain uses TRBV5-6 and TRBJ2-5; D remains ambiguous. The CDR3 has 13 residues. Between the trimmed V and J ends, which lost 2 bases and 13 bases, there was a span of 18 bases. Per the germline V gene, CDR1 is SGHDT and CDR2 is YYEEEE. The CDR3 reads CASSLYPHYSMYF. The CDR3 DNA follows: TGTGCCAGCAGCTTATACCCTCATTACTCCATGTACTTC.

The chain couples TRBV7-2 to TRBJ2-7; TRBD2 aligns across 12 bases. Germline loops: CDR1 SGHTA, CDR2 FQGNSA. V was clipped by 3 bases and J by 2 bases; unmatched bases: 8. The CDR3 is made up of 17 amino acids. The chain's CDR3 is CASSFGTSGGIAYEQYF. CDR3 bases: TGTGCCAGCAGCTTCGGCACTAGCGGGGGGATTGCCTACGAGCAGTACTTC. The variable domain in full, completed from reference TRBV7-2 and TRBJ2-7, reads GAGVSQSPSNKVTEKGKDVELRCDPISGHTALYWYRQSLGQGLEFLIYFQGNSAPDKSGLPSDRFSAERTGGSVSTLTIQRTQQEDSAVYLCASSFGTSGGIAYEQYFGPGTRLTVT.

Regarding this clone: One end of the junction varies from germline; a read error may be responsible. The chain combines TRBV25-1 with TRBJ1-2; tentatively, D is TRBD1 (6 bases). The germline gives CDR1 MGHDK, CDR2 SYGVNS. The CDR3 contains 13 residues. CDR3 DNA sequence: TGTGCCAGCCCGATCTCCCGGGACACAGGCTACCCCTTC. Translated, it gives CASPISRDTGYPF.

Turning to this clone: A single base separates this from a much larger clone, so it may be a read error. V and J are TRBV7-6 and TRBJ2-1; TRBD1 matches 12 bases. Trimming took 5 bases from V and 7 from J; bases not matched to a gene: 6. The CDR3 sequence is 15 residues long. The germline V gene encodes CDR1 SGHVS and CDR2 FNYEAQ. The CDR3 sequence: CASSLGQGARNEQFF. CDR3 nucleotides: TGTGCCAGCAGCCTGGGACAGGGGGCGAGGAATGAGCAGTTCTTC.

The chain couples TRBV6-6 to TRBJ2-2; the D gene is possibly TRBD2 (6 bases). Germline assignment: CDR1 MNHNY and CDR2 SVGAGI (reference sequence). Deletions cut 4 bases from V and 2 bases from J, with 11 bases between. The CDR3 length is 15 residues. The CDR3 here is CASSSLLANTGELFF. CDR3 DNA: TGTGCCAGCAGTTCCCTACTAGCAAACACCGGGGAGCTGTTTTTT.

The chain is built from TRBV28 and TRBJ1-2; D perhaps matches TRBD1 (5 bases). Germline V gives CDR1 MDHEN, CDR2 SYDVKM. V was pared by 4 bases and J by 3 bases, with 15 bases between. CDR3 length equals 15 residues. In nucleotides, the CDR3 is TGTGCCAGCAGTTATCTCAGGGCGCCTCACTATGGCTACACCTTC. Encoded protein: CASSYLRAPHYGYTF.

This clone occurred once. V is TRBV11-1 and J is TRBJ2-2; D call uncertain. Germline V lookup: CDR1 SGHAT, CDR2 FQDESV (reference sequence). The CDR3 contains 12 residues. The V and J ends lost 4 bases and 4 bases respectively, with 4 bases between them. The CDR3 here is CASSSSTGELFF. The CDR3 DNA reads TGTGCCAGCAGCTCCTCCACCGGGGAGCTGTTTTTT.

In this sample, this clone turned up a few times. The genes are TRBV2 and TRBJ1-1, with TRBD1 matching 8 bases. Germline lookup yields CDR1 SNHLY and CDR2 FYNNEI. The CDR3 runs 15 residues. J gave up 1 base and V 6 bases, and 7 bases lay outside the gene matches. The CDR3 protein is CASRGGQGGNTEAFF. CDR3 DNA sequence: TGTGCCAGCAGGGGAGGACAGGGTGGGAACACTGAAGCTTTCTTT. The variable domain in full, completed from reference TRBV2 and TRBJ1-1, reads EPEVTQTPSHQVTQMGQEVILRCVPISNHLYFYWYRQILGQKVEFLVSFYNNEISEKSEIFDDQFSVERPDGSNFTLKIRSTKLEDSAMYFCASRGGQGGNTEAFFGQGTRLTVV.

The rearrangement joins TRBV2 to TRBJ2-3, with TRBD2 identical over 9 bases. CDR3 length: 17 residues. V trimming: 7 bases; J trimming: 1 base; junction bases outside the gene matches: 12. CDR1 and CDR2 (germline): SNHLY, FYNNEI. CDR3 loop: CASKDVLAGEGTDTQYF. CDR3 sequence (DNA): TGTGCCAGCAAGGACGTCTTAGCGGGGGAAGGCACAGATACGCAGTATTTT.

V usage is TRBV2 and J usage is TRBJ2-3, with TRBD2 matching over 8 bases. Germline CDR1 reads SNHLY; CDR2 reads FYNNEI. The CDR3 consists of 14 residues. V shed 2 bases, J shed 13 bases, and the junction held 11 bases outside the gene matches. The CDR3 spells CASSERTTGGREYF. CDR3 sequence (DNA): TGTGCCAGCAGTGAAAGGACAACGGGGGGGCGGGAGTATTTT.